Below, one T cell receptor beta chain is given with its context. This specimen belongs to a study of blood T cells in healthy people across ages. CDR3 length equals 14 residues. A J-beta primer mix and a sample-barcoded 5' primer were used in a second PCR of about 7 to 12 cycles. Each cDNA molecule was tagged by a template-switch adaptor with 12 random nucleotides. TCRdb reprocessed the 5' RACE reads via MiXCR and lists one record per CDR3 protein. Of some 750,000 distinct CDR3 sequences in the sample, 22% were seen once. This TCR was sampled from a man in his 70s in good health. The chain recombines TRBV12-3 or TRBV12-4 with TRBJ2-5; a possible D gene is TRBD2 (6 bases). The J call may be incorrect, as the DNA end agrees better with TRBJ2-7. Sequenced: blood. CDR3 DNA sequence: TGTGCCAGCAGTTTGCCTCTAGCGCCCTACGAGCAGTACTTC. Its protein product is CASSLPLAPYEQYF.